The sample holds many counts of the clone carrying this T cell receptor (beta chain). The CDR3 end is not reached by the read, which stops 3 residues before it; the germline J gene fills it in. The length of the CDR3 is 13 residues. The V gene's germline CDR1 is KGHSH and CDR2 LQKENI. Trimming removed 7 bases from V and 4 bases from J, with 13 bases in between. The data were taken from a study of T cell clonality in common variable immunodeficiency. Most patients and controls had Caucasian heritage. Assay used: immunoSEQ multiplex PCR; TCRdb lists only in-frame clones, some missing. This record lists about 64,000 clones, none seen once only, and the top ten clones contain 1.5% to 2%.

The chain combines TRBV18 with TRBJ1-1, with no clear D. Sequenced: peripheral blood mononuclear cells. The TCR comes from a person between 18 and 70 years old in good health. CDR3 region: CASLSVFATEAFF. The sequenced CDR3 bases are TGTGCCAGCTTGTCAGTTTTCGCCACTGAA.